Below, one TCR beta chain is given with its context. Some clones are missing from TCRdb's copy, which holds only in-frame ones; the method was immunoSEQ multiplex PCR. Of around 50,000 clones listed, 80% to 95% are singletons. The data belong to a study of T cell changes during pregnancy in multiple sclerosis. The sequencing used CD4+ T cells from peripheral blood mononuclear cells, collected after pregnancy. The sequence came from a female donor in good health, enrolled as a control in a pregnancy study.

This CDR3 reads CATGDSYYEQYF. CDR3 DNA: TGTGCCACCGGGGACTCATACTACGAGCAGTACTTC. The gene calls are TRBV10-3 and TRBJ2-7; a possible D gene is TRBD2 (6 bases). V was pared by 10 bases and J by 3 bases, with 13 bases between. Germline loops: CDR1 ENHRY, CDR2 SYGVKD. The CDR3 runs 12 residues.